This TCR beta chain came from a study of OX40 agonist ivuxolimab in advanced cancers. Context from the whole study: The costimulatory receptor OX40 (CD134) was targeted by ivuxolimab, a fully human IgG2 agonistic monoclonal antibody. Patients were allowed to have had prior anti-PD-1, anti-PD-L1 or anti-CTLA-4 therapy, and 30% to 40% of the dose-escalation patients had previously received checkpoint inhibitors. Intravenous ivuxolimab was administered to patients every 2 weeks at six dose levels: 0.01, 0.1, 0.3, 1.5, 3 and 10 mg/kg. Partial responses were achieved by three dose-escalation patients, of whom one had hepatocellular carcinoma and two had cutaneous melanoma. The paper describes the monotherapy dose-escalation part (N of about 47 patients) of the phase I trial of ivuxolimab. A male proportion of 70% to 90% and a mean age of 60 years, ranging from about 23 to 90, were recorded for the dose-escalation cohort. Of the approximately 54 patients in dose escalation, some 20 had hepatocellular carcinoma, approximately 15 had melanoma, 9 had renal cell carcinoma and 9 had head and neck cancer. Peripheral TCRbeta sequencing aimed to test whether ivuxolimab altered TCR sequence diversity and caused clonal T-cell expansion.

The trial excluded patients who had a history of autoimmune disease or were on systemic immunosuppression. Peripheral blood for TCR sequencing was collected from all dose cohorts at baseline, on cycle 4 day 1, and on cycle 7 day 1. Samples were obtained from an open-label, multicenter, first-in-human phase I dose-escalation trial of ivuxolimab. The trial enrolled adults with locally advanced or metastatic head and neck squamous cell, hepatocellular, melanoma or renal cell carcinoma. Before TCR sequencing, CD4+ and CD8+ T cells were separately sorted from peripheral blood. The V end gives up 0 bases and the J end 0 bases, leaving 6 bases in the junction not matched to a gene. CDR1 and CDR2 were assigned from the germline V gene as LGHNA and YNFKEQ. The CDR3 contains 17 residues, cysteine and phenylalanine counted. Only the CDR3 region is kept as DNA, spanning 51 bases read in frame from base 1. Genomic DNA was extracted from sorted cells for sequencing of the TCRbeta CDR3 region. The immunoSEQ Assay was used to sequence the TCRbeta CDR3 regions. The clones in this table, taken by TCRdb from immuneACCESS, are in-frame only. Not every clone is retained; where verified, under half of the shortfall comes from an unresolved V gene, and the cause of the rest is unknown. In all, the sample holds fewer than 25,000 clones, and more than 80% of those were seen once. The ten largest clones take up around 52% of the sample.

As for this clone: This receptor's antigen is unknown. No base qualities exist here, and no much larger clone lies one base off it.

Overall results and qualifications from the work: Which antigens the clonally expanded peripheral T cells were specific for was not determined. At doses of 0.1 to 3.0 mg/kg, clonal expansion of both CD4+ and CD8+ T cells in blood was seen between baseline and week 6. Low levels of normalized T-cell clonal expansion were also shown by some nonresponding patients. In the 0.1-3.0 mg/kg groups, partial responders had among the lowest normalized peripheral clonal expansion, particularly in CD8+ T cells. On average, CD8+ T cells showed more expanded clones than CD4+ T cells after ivuxolimab.

The chain links TRBV4-2 with TRBJ2-3, with 7 bases aligning to TRBD1. The sequencing used CD4+ or CD8+ T cells sorted from blood, collected in a trial of the OX40 agonist ivuxolimab. This sequence was found in an adult with an advanced solid tumor such as melanoma, head and neck, liver or kidney cancer. The CDR3 protein sequence reads: CASSQETGFVSTDTQYF. The nucleotides read TGTGCCAGCAGCCAAGAGACAGGGTTTGTTAGCACAGATACGCAGTATTTT.